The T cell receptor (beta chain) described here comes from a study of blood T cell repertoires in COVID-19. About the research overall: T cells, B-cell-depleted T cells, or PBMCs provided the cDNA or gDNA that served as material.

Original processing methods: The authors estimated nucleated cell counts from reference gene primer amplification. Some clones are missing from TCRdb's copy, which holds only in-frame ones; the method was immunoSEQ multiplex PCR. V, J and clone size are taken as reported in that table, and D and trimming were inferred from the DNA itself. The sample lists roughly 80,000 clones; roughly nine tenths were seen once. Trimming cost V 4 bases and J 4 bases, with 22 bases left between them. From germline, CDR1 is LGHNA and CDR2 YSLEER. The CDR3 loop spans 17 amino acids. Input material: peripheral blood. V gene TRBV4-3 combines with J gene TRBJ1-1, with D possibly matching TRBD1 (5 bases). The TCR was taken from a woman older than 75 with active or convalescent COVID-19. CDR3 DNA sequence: TGCGCCAGCAGCCCATCAGGGAAAGGAATATTGAGCACTGAAGCTTTCTTT. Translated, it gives CASSPSGKGILSTEAFF.